A single T cell receptor beta chain is shown here with its context. Its matching antigen is unknown. A single record per CDR3 protein comes from TCRdb applying MiXCR to the reads. The repertoire holds 230,000 or so distinct CDR3 sequences, with about 38% as singletons. The data were obtained in a study of T cell repertoires in cytomegalovirus infection. Across the whole study: Well-studied HLA-B-restricted CMV epitopes were used in the study alongside recently identified HLA-C-restricted ones. Both a matching HLA type and CMV infection were indicated by public TCR beta signatures. The study's findings and limits: Adding up the frequency of public TCR beta families identified people who carried CMV plus the relevant HLA.

J was trimmed by 6 bases and V by 6 bases; bases with no gene match: 6. The CDR3 loop spans 13 amino acids. This sample comprised CD8+ T cells from cultured PBMCs, obtained from culture after CMV antigen stimulation. The sequence derives from a human donor in good health (CMV status not recorded). Some clones in this sample may be carry-over from other donors' samples. The chain joins TRBV12-3 or TRBV12-4 to TRBJ1-1, with TRBD1 matching 8 bases. Here the CDR3 reads CASRRQGIAEAFF. CDR3 nucleotides: TGTGCCAGCAGGAGACAGGGGATAGCTGAAGCTTTCTTT.